This TCR beta chain comes out of a study of technical replicates of blood from a handful of donors (TCRdb year 2017). The CDR3, cysteine through phenylalanine, is 15 amino acids long. Only the CDR3 part of the read is kept: 45 bases, read in frame from the first base. CDR1 SNHLY and CDR2 FYNNEI were looked up in the germline V gene. V ends up 6 bases short and J 1 base short, with an unmatched junction base count of 4. Concerning this clone itself: Its specific antigen is unknown. No base-level quality is on record; no much larger clone is a single base apart.

Libraries were made using the immunoSEQ multiplex PCR assay. TCRdb mirrors the immuneACCESS table, restricted to in-frame sequences. Some clones are absent from its copies; in checked studies, under half trace to an unresolved V gene, and the reason for the others is unknown. Within this sample are about 82,000 clones, with 85% to 95% of them counted one time only. The ten largest clones capture 0.2% to 0.3% of the sample. Sequencing was carried out using T cells isolated from PBMCs. The TCR sequence derives from a human donor in good health. The receptor chain draws on TRBV2 and TRBJ2-3; TRBD1 lines up with 10 middle nucleotides. The DNA reads TGTGCCAGCAGCGCTGGGACAGGGGGCACAGATACGCAGTATTTT. Its protein is CASSAGTGGTDTQYF.